These T cell receptor beta chains were read from a single sample in a study of regulatory T cells in long-lasting Graves disease. TCRdb re-called the multiplex PCR reads with MiXCR, one entry per CDR3 protein. The sample lists around 480,000 distinct CDR3 sequences; roughly a sixth were seen once. The same sample was also studied in work on T cells in Graves' hyperthyroidism and ophthalmopathy.

This material consisted of peripheral blood mononuclear cells (PBMCs), taken at new diagnosis, from a patient treated with antithyroid drugs. These receptors were taken from a woman aged 35 to 59 with Graves disease. The CDR3 runs from the conserved cysteine through the conserved F or W. Fields, in order: V gene, D gene, J gene, clone size, CDR3 protein, CDR3 DNA. D genes are given only for firm matches. Expanded clones are given a class, and other clones once, few, many or no size at all.

V gene: TRBV6-1; D gene: .; J gene: TRBJ1-1; clone size: many; CDR3 protein: CASTRWGKNTEAFF; CDR3 DNA: TGTGCCAGCACCAGGTGGGGGAAGAACACTGAAGCTTTCTTT
V gene: TRBV7-9; D gene: .; J gene: TRBJ2-7; clone size: many; CDR3 protein: CASSLRQAFLEQYF; CDR3 DNA: TGTGCCAGCAGCTTAAGGCAGGCGTTCCTCGAGCAGTACTTC
V gene: TRBV5-5; D gene: .; J gene: TRBJ1-3; clone size: few; CDR3 protein: CASSVDKDPYTIYF; CDR3 DNA: TGTGCCAGCAGCGTTGACAAGGACCCGTACACCATATATTTT
V gene: TRBV11-3; D gene: .; J gene: TRBJ2-2; clone size: many; CDR3 protein: CASSSSDVTGELFF; CDR3 DNA: TGTGCCAGCAGCTCCTCGGATGTCACCGGGGAGCTGTTTTTT
V gene: TRBV5-1; D gene: .; J gene: TRBJ2-5; clone size: once; CDR3 protein: CASSWTPGDQETQYF; CDR3 DNA: TGCGCCAGCAGCTGGACCCCGGGGGACCAAGAGACCCAGTACTTC
V gene: TRBV3-1; D gene: .; J gene: TRBJ1-1; clone size: many; CDR3 protein: CASSQMGASSFF; CDR3 DNA: TGTGCCAGCAGCCAGATGGGGGCATCGTCTTTCTTT
V gene: TRBV29-1; D gene: TRBD1; J gene: TRBJ1-2; clone size: many; CDR3 protein: CSVEPVGQGYGYTF; CDR3 DNA: TGCAGCGTTGAACCCGTGGGACAGGGGTATGGCTACACCTTC
V gene: TRBV7-9; D gene: .; J gene: TRBJ1-2; clone size: .; CDR3 protein: CASSLEGTVAAYGYTF; CDR3 DNA: TGTGCCAGCAGCTTAGAGGGGACGGTAGCGGCCTATGGCTACACCTTC
V gene: TRBV18; D gene: .; J gene: TRBJ2-2; clone size: .; CDR3 protein: CASSARSQENTGELFF; CDR3 DNA: TGTGCCAGCTCAGCACGTTCCCAGGAGAACACCGGGGAGCTGTTTTTT
V gene: TRBV11-2; D gene: .; J gene: TRBJ1-3; clone size: .; CDR3 protein: CASSPSPAGNTIYF; CDR3 DNA: TGTGCCAGCAGCCCTAGCCCCGCTGGAAACACCATATATTTT
V gene: TRBV4-1; D gene: .; J gene: TRBJ2-7; clone size: .; CDR3 protein: CASSQETTKPYEQYF; CDR3 DNA: TGCGCCAGCAGCCAAGAGACAACGAAGCCCTACGAGCAGTACTTC
V gene: TRBV4-1; D gene: TRBD2; J gene: TRBJ2-3; clone size: many; CDR3 protein: CASSHWTRADTQYF; CDR3 DNA: TGCGCCAGCAGCCATTGGACTAGAGCAGATACGCAGTATTTT
V gene: TRBV5-8; D gene: .; J gene: TRBJ1-2; clone size: .; CDR3 protein: CASSWPGRRGYGYTF; CDR3 DNA: TGTGCCAGCAGCTGGCCGGGACGGCGTGGCTATGGCTACACCTTC
V gene: TRBV3-1; D gene: .; J gene: TRBJ2-5; clone size: few; CDR3 protein: CASSQDGRWGQETQYF; CDR3 DNA: TGTGCCAGCAGCCAAGACGGGAGATGGGGCCAAGAGACCCAGTACTTC
V gene: TRBV12-3/TRBV12-4; D gene: .; J gene: TRBJ1-3; clone size: .; CDR3 protein: CASSFGRGGSSGNTIYF; CDR3 DNA: TGTGCCAGCAGTTTTGGAAGGGGGGGCAGCTCTGGAAACACCATATATTTT
V gene: TRBV7-2; D gene: TRBD1; J gene: TRBJ1-1; clone size: .; CDR3 protein: CASSYGQVAEAFF; CDR3 DNA: TGTGCCAGCAGCTACGGACAGGTGGCTGAAGCTTTCTTT
V gene: TRBV4-2; D gene: TRBD1; J gene: TRBJ2-7; clone size: few; CDR3 protein: CASSRAGTVYEQYF; CDR3 DNA: TGTGCCAGCAGCCGAGCCGGGACAGTCTACGAGCAGTACTTC
V gene: TRBV20-1; D gene: .; J gene: TRBJ1-4; clone size: many; CDR3 protein: CSARGSDEKLFF; CDR3 DNA: TGCAGTGCTAGGGGGTCGGATGAAAAACTGTTTTTT
V gene: TRBV12-3/TRBV12-4; D gene: .; J gene: TRBJ1-6; clone size: .; CDR3 protein: CASSFINWQGRSYNSPLHF; CDR3 DNA: TGTGCCAGCAGTTTTATTAATTGGCAGGGGCGATCCTATAATTCACCCCTCCACTTT
V gene: TRBV30; D gene: .; J gene: TRBJ2-7; clone size: few; CDR3 protein: CAWEGGGTEQYF; CDR3 DNA: TGTGCCTGGGAGGGAGGGGGGACCGAGCAGTACTTC
V gene: TRBV5-1; D gene: .; J gene: TRBJ2-2; clone size: many; CDR3 protein: CASSTSIQASNTGELFF; CDR3 DNA: TGCGCCAGCAGTACCTCCATACAGGCTTCGAACACCGGGGAGCTGTTTTTT
V gene: TRBV6-1; D gene: TRBD1; J gene: TRBJ2-1; clone size: many; CDR3 protein: CASRLGQGENNEQFF; CDR3 DNA: TGTGCCAGCAGGCTGGGACAGGGAGAGAACAATGAGCAGTTCTTC
V gene: TRBV2; D gene: .; J gene: TRBJ2-7; clone size: .; CDR3 protein: CASKGDILSYEQYF; CDR3 DNA: TGTGCCAGCAAAGGGGACATACTCTCCTACGAGCAGTACTTC
V gene: TRBV7-9; D gene: .; J gene: TRBJ1-2; clone size: many; CDR3 protein: CASSLPSESWNGYTF; CDR3 DNA: TGTGCCAGCAGCTTACCCTCGGAGTCTTGGAATGGCTACACCTTC
V gene: TRBV12-3/TRBV12-4; D gene: .; J gene: TRBJ1-3; clone size: many; CDR3 protein: CASSLDKTGSGNTIYF; CDR3 DNA: TGTGCCAGCAGTTTAGACAAAACCGGGTCTGGAAACACCATATATTTT
V gene: TRBV12-3/TRBV12-4; D gene: .; J gene: TRBJ1-6; clone size: .; CDR3 protein: CASSFNKYLHF; CDR3 DNA: TGTGCCAGCAGTTTTAATAAATACCTCCACTTT
V gene: TRBV7-2; D gene: .; J gene: TRBJ1-1; clone size: many; CDR3 protein: CASSLNRGWTEAFF; CDR3 DNA: TGTGCCAGCAGCTTAAACCGGGGTTGGACTGAAGCTTTCTTT
V gene: TRBV11-2; D gene: .; J gene: TRBJ1-5; clone size: .; CDR3 protein: CASSPGGGSSNQPQHF; CDR3 DNA: TGTGCCAGCAGCCCCGGGGGAGGTAGTAGCAATCAGCCCCAGCATTTT
V gene: TRBV30; D gene: TRBD1; J gene: TRBJ1-6; clone size: .; CDR3 protein: CAWSLKTGVGSPLHF; CDR3 DNA: TGTGCCTGGAGTTTAAAGACAGGGGTTGGTTCACCCCTCCACTTT
V gene: TRBV19; D gene: .; J gene: TRBJ1-3; clone size: .; CDR3 protein: CATKDRSDTIYF; CDR3 DNA: TGTGCCACCAAGGATAGGTCTGACACCATATATTTT
V gene: TRBV5-1; D gene: TRBD1; J gene: TRBJ1-6; clone size: many; CDR3 protein: CASSSTGDALHF; CDR3 DNA: TGCGCCAGCAGCTCGACAGGGGACGCCCTCCACTTT
V gene: TRBV10-3; D gene: .; J gene: TRBJ1-1; clone size: many; CDR3 protein: CAISERQAMNTEAFF; CDR3 DNA: TGTGCCATCAGTGAAAGACAGGCGATGAACACTGAAGCTTTCTTT
V gene: TRBV5-1; D gene: TRBD1; J gene: TRBJ2-7; clone size: many; CDR3 protein: CASSWGGTGSYEQYF; CDR3 DNA: TGCGCCAGCAGCTGGGGCGGGACAGGGTCCTACGAGCAGTACTTC
V gene: TRBV27; D gene: .; J gene: TRBJ1-1; clone size: .; CDR3 protein: CAGSALTGNTEAFF; CDR3 DNA: TGTGCCGGCAGTGCGCTCACAGGGAACACTGAAGCTTTCTTT
V gene: TRBV25-1; D gene: .; J gene: TRBJ1-1; clone size: .; CDR3 protein: CASSETSVLMNTEAFF; CDR3 DNA: TGTGCCAGCAGTGAAACTAGCGTCCTAATGAACACTGAAGCTTTCTTT
V gene: TRBV19; D gene: .; J gene: TRBJ2-7; clone size: few; CDR3 protein: CASSAGTNYEQYF; CDR3 DNA: TGTGCCAGTAGTGCCGGGACAAACTACGAGCAGTACTTC